The 13 T cell receptor beta chains below were found in one sample sequenced in a study of cytomegalovirus exposure and HLA in healthy donors. With 60 Vbeta and 13 Jbeta primers, the PCR was carried out. Measured with immunoSEQ multiplex PCR; TCRdb has only the in-frame clones, and not every one. The data hold around 120,000 clones, with about 85% observed a single time. Sequencing used PBMCs. These receptors all stem from a boy between 5 and 17 years old in good health and CMV-seronegative.

The gene calls are TRBV2 and TRBJ2-5; TRBD2 aligns across 9 bases. The CDR3 is 15 amino acids. Germline V gene lookup returns CDR1 SNHLY and CDR2 FYNNEI. Losses at the gene ends were 1 base for V and 4 bases for J; bases not matched to a gene: 4. The CDR3 nucleotides are TGTGCCAGCAGTGAAGGGTGGCGGGGGGGAGAGACCCAGTACTTC. Its protein is CASSEGWRGGETQYF.

This chain connects TRBV6-6 to TRBJ1-2, with TRBD1 matching over 8 bases. Per the germline V gene, CDR1 is MNHNY and CDR2 is SVGAGI (reference sequence). The CDR3 consists of 16 residues. The V and J ends lost 6 bases and 0 bases, in that order; junction bases with no gene match: 9. CDR3 loop: CASSNHQGAANYGYTF. The CDR3, as DNA: TGTGCCAGCAGCAACCATCAGGGGGCAGCTAACTATGGCTACACCTTC.

The chain recombines TRBV6-1 with TRBJ2-2, with D perhaps TRBD2 (5 bases). The V end lost 1 base, the J end lost 1 base, and 13 bases lay between the germline ends. Germline V gene data show CDR1 as MNHNS and CDR2 as SASEGT. The CDR3 runs to 17 residues. CDR3 residues: CASSEGLGVRNTGELFF. CDR3 nucleotide sequence: TGTGCCAGCAGTGAAGGTCTCGGGGTCAGGAACACCGGGGAGCTGTTTTTT.

The rearrangement uses TRBV7-2 and TRBJ2-5; D call uncertain. V was cut by 3 bases and J by 0 bases, with 2 bases left in between. This CDR3 has 12 amino acids. The germline V gene has CDR1 SGHTA and CDR2 FQGNSA. DNA for the CDR3: TGTGCCAGCAGCTTCTACCAAGAGACCCAGTACTTC. Protein sequence: CASSFYQETQYF.

J is TRBJ2-7 and V is TRBV7-9; a possible D gene is TRBD2 (5 bases). Between the trimmed V and J ends, which lost 5 bases and 7 bases, there was a span of 12 bases. This CDR3 region has 12 residues. Germline V gene data show CDR1 as SEHNR and CDR2 as FQNEAQ (reference sequence). The CDR3 loop is CASSLTTGEQYF. The CDR3 region has the DNA TGTGCCAGCAGCCTCACCACGGGGGAGCAGTACTTC.

This clone has a handful of counts. V usage is TRBV6-5 and J usage is TRBJ1-5; D gene ambiguous. V was trimmed by 5 bases and J by 3 bases, leaving 11 bases between them. From germline, CDR1 is MNHEY and CDR2 SVGAGI. The CDR3 covers 14 residues. CDR3 in DNA: TGTGCCAGCAGTCGCGCGGCAGTCAATCAGCCCCAGCATTTT. It translates to CASSRAAVNQPQHF.

V is TRBV4-2 and J is TRBJ1-1; D unresolved. Germline-derived CDR1 and CDR2 are LGHNA and YNFKEQ. V gave up 4 bases and J gave up 6 bases, with 15 bases separating them. The CDR3 has 14 amino acids. CDR3: CASSPSGGRPEAFF. The CDR3 region has the DNA TGTGCCAGCAGCCCCTCCGGAGGGCGCCCTGAAGCTTTCTTT.

In this sample, this clone turned up once. This chain connects TRBV2 to TRBJ2-5, with TRBD2 identical over 10 bases. CDR3 length equals 15 residues. V was clipped by 1 base and J by 7 bases; unmatched bases: 6. The germline gives CDR1 SNHLY, CDR2 FYNNEI. CDR3 protein: CASSEGSGRARTQYF. For the CDR3, the DNA is TGTGCCAGCAGTGAAGGAAGCGGGAGGGCCAGGACCCAGTACTTC.

This clone was observed a few times. The gene calls are TRBV4-1 and TRBJ1-2; TRBD1 aligns across 10 bases. The CDR3 runs 15 residues. Germline V CDR1 and CDR2: MGHRA, YSYEKL. V shed 0 bases, J shed 7 bases, and the junction held 5 bases outside the gene matches. The CDR3 nucleotides read TGCGCCAGCAGCCAAGAGGGACAGGGGAAGGGTGGCTACACCTTC. Protein sequence: CASSQEGQGKGGYTF.

The chain recombines TRBV10-3 with TRBJ2-7; 12 nucleotides align to TRBD2. CDR3 length: 22 amino acids. Germline V gives CDR1 ENHRY, CDR2 SYGVKD. V shed 0 bases and J 0 bases; nucleotides not matched to a gene: 18. CDR3 DNA sequence: TGTGCCATCAGTGAGTCGAACCCAGCAGGGAGACTAGCGGGGGCCCTCTCCTACGAGCAGTACTTC. Translation gives CAISESNPAGRLAGALSYEQYF.

V gene TRBV7-2 combines with J gene TRBJ2-5, with D uncertain. The end of the DNA aligns better with TRBJ2-7, so the J call may be wrong. From germline, CDR1 is SGHTA and CDR2 FQGNSA. There are 13 residues in the CDR3. The chain's CDR3 is CASSLGWRLEQYF. CDR3 nucleotide sequence: TGTGCCAGCAGCTTAGGTTGGAGACTCGAGCAGTACTTC.

This chain joins TRBV13 and TRBJ2-7, with D perhaps TRBD2 (5 bases). In germline, CDR1 is PRHDT, CDR2 FYEKMQ (reference sequence). The V end lost 5 bases, the J end lost 6 bases, and 17 bases lay between the germline ends. The CDR3 contains 14 residues. CDR3 loop: CASSRLGRESEQYF. The CDR3 DNA sequence: TGTGCCAGCAGCCGACTCGGACGGGAATCCGAGCAGTACTTC. The full variable domain, with the rest looked up from reference TRBV13 and TRBJ2-7, is AAGVIQSPRHLIKEKRETATLKCYPIPRHDTVYWYQQGPGQDPQFLISFYEKMQSDKGSIPDRFSAQQFSDYHSELNMSSLELGDSALYFCASSRLGRESEQYFGPGTRLTVT.

This rearrangement joins TRBV5-4 to TRBJ2-5; 10 bases agree with TRBD1. The J segment lost 5 bases and the V segment lost 3 bases, leaving 1 base of the junction unmatched. This CDR3 comprises 13 residues. Germline V gene data show CDR1 as SGHNT and CDR2 as YYREEE (reference sequence). The CDR3: CASSSDRGETQYF. CDR3 bases: TGTGCCAGCAGCTCGGACAGGGGGGAGACCCAGTACTTC.